The T cell receptor beta chain described here comes from a study of cytomegalovirus exposure and HLA in healthy donors. Researchers ran the PCR with 60 Vbeta and 13 Jbeta primers. Profiling relied on immunoSEQ multiplex PCR, and the TCRdb table lists in-frame clones only, not all of them. The sample carries about 200,000 clones, over 75% recorded once. V was pared by 2 bases and J by 0 bases, with 11 bases between. Germline V gene sequence: CDR1 MNHNS, CDR2 SASEGT. This CDR3 is built from 16 residues. As regards this clone: Its cognate antigen is unknown.

Findings and caveats of the study: Exclusion as indistinguishable affected some V segments, including TRBV6-2 and TRBV6-3. Follow-up analysis later connected one missense variant in DCLRE1C with trimming of TCR beta V- and J-genes.

The sequencing input was PBMCs. This TCR was sampled from a woman aged 25 to 45 in good health and CMV-seronegative. The chain links TRBV6-1 to TRBJ1-3; a weak D match, TRBD1 (6 bases). The CDR3 nucleotides read TGTGCCAGCAGTGAAAGGGGGACCAACTCTGGAAACACCATATATTTT. This codes for CASSERGTNSGNTIYF.